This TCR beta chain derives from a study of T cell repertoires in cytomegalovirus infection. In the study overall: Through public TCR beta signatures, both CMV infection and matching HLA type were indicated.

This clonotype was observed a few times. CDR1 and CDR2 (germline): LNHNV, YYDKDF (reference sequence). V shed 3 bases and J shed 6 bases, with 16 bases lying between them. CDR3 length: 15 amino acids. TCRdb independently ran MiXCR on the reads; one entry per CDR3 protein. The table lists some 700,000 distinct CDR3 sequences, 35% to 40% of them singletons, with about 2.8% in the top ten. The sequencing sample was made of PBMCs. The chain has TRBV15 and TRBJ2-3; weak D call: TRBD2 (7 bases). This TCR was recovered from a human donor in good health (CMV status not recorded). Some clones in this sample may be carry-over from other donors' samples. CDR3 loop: CATSRRGAGVDTQYF. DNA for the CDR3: TGTGCCACCAGCAGGAGGGGGGCGGGGGTGGATACGCAGTATTTT.